Here is one T cell receptor (beta chain) with its context. What it recognizes is unknown. Because it lacks the conserved phenylalanine or tryptophan at the end, this CDR3 is likely a read error. Trimming removed 2 bases from V and 1 base from J, with 8 bases in between. The CDR3 is 14 residues long. Germline CDR1 SEHNR, CDR2 FQNEAQ (reference sequence). TCRdb itself ran the multiplex PCR reads through MiXCR, one entry per CDR3 protein. The top ten clones hold under 2.5% of a sample with around 140,000 distinct CDR3 sequences, approximately 30% of them seen once. The data stem from a study of breast tumors, draining lymph nodes, adjacent tissues. Overall study findings and caveats: Luminal-like breast cancer showed significantly greater tumor-nontumor repertoire similarity than basal-like breast cancer did. Data only fit, rather than demonstrated, lymph node origin of most tumor T cells.

The lymph nodes were axillary draining lymph nodes from breast cancer patients. The TCR comes from a female donor with breast cancer. Some clones in this sample may be carry-over from other donors' samples. The rearrangement joins TRBV7-9 to TRBJ1-1, with D perhaps matching TRBD1 (5 bases). The sequenced sample consisted of axillary lymph node tissue. CDR3 in DNA: TGTGCCAGCAGCTTAACTACAGGGAACACTGAAGCTTTCGTT. It codes for CASSLTTGNTEAFV.